Following are 5 T cell receptor beta chains from one sample sequenced in a study of blood T cells in healthy people across ages. The second PCR ran about 6 to 11 cycles with a sample-barcoded 5' primer and J-beta primers. TCRdb re-analysed the 5' RACE reads in MiXCR, keeping a single row per CDR3 protein. The table shows over 950,000 distinct CDR3 sequences, with approximately 38% occurring only once. Sequenced material: blood. Source of these receptors: a young man in good health.

This chain links TRBV7-9 with TRBJ2-5; TRBD1 aligns across 10 bases. This CDR3 is built from 12 residues. CDR1 is SEHNR, CDR2 FQNEAQ, per germline (reference sequence). V gave up 6 bases and J gave up 5 bases; unmatched junction bases: 0. CDR3 residues: CASRGQGETQYF. CDR3 DNA: TGTGCCAGCAGGGGACAGGGGGAGACCCAGTACTTC. Based on the CDR3 plus reference TRBV7-9 and TRBJ2-5, the full variable domain is DTGVSQNPRHKITKRGQNVTFRCDPISEHNRLYWYRQTLGQGPEFLTYFQNEAQLEKSRLLSDRFSAERPKGSFSTLEIQRTEQGDSAMYLCASRGQGETQYFGPGTRLLVL.

This clonotype was recorded a few times. The genes are TRBV29-1 and TRBJ1-1; TRBD1 is a possible D gene (5 bases). The CDR3 has 13 amino acids. The V and J ends lost 7 bases and 1 base respectively, with 13 bases between them. Germline-derived CDR1 and CDR2 are SQVTM and ANQGSEA. CDR3: CSASGLSNTEAFF. Written as DNA, the CDR3 is TGCAGCGCTTCGGGACTCTCGAACACTGAAGCTTTCTTT.

Comment on this clonotype: This may be a read error, as it is one base from a much larger clone. J is TRBJ2-3 and V is TRBV29-1; TRBD2 matches 12 bases. There are 15 residues in the CDR3. Per germline, CDR1 SQVTM and CDR2 ANQGSEA. CDR3 protein: CSVRPSGGDTDAQYF. For the CDR3, the DNA is TGCAGCGTCCGCCCTAGCGGGGGGGACACAGATGCGCAGTATTTT.

The table lists this clonotype with many counts. This rearrangement joins TRBV7-2 to TRBJ2-7; D gene ambiguous. The V gene lost 3 bases and the J gene lost 0 bases, with 6 bases spanning the gap. The CDR3 has 13 residues. Germline CDR1 reads SGHTA; CDR2 reads FQGNSA. CDR3 loop: CASSFGPSYEQYF. The CDR3 region has the DNA TGTGCCAGCAGCTTTGGGCCCTCCTACGAGCAGTACTTC.

This clonotype was picked up a small number of times. The J gene is TRBJ2-3, the V gene TRBV7-9; tentatively, D is TRBD2 (6 bases). Germline assignment: CDR1 SEHNR and CDR2 FQNEAQ (reference sequence). Trimming left V 1 base short and J 2 bases short, with 13 bases between. The CDR3 length is 16 residues. CDR3 sequence (DNA): TGTGCCAGCAGCTTAGGGGGAGTGGGACTCACAGATACGCAGTATTTT. Its protein is CASSLGGVGLTDTQYF.